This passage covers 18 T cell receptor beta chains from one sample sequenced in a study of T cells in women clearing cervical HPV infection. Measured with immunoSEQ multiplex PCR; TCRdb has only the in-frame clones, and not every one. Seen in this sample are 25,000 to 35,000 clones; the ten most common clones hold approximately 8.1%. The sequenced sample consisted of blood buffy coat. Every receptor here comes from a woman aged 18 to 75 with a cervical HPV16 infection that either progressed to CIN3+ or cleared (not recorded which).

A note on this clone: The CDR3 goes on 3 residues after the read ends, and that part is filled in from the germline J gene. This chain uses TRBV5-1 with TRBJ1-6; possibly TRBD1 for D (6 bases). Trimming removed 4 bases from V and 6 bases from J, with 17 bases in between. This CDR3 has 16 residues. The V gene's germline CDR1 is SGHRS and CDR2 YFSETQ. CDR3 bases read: TGCGCCAGCAGCCCCACGGGAGGGGGAAGTAATTCACCC. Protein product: CASSPTGGGSNSP. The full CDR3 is CASSPTGGGSNSPLHF.

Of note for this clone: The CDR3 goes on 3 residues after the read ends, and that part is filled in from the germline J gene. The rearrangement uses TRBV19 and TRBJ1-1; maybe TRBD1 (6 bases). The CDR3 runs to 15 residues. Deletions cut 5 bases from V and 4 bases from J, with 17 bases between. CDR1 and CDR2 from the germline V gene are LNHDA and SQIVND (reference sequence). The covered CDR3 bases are TGTGCCAGTAGTGCACAATACAGGGAAAGCACTGAA. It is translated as CASSAQYRESTE. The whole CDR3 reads CASSAQYRESTEAFF. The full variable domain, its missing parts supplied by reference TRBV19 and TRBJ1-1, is DGGITQSPKYLFRKEGQNVTLSCEQNLNHDAMYWYRQDPGQGLRLIYYSQIVNDFQKGDIAEGYSVSREKKESFPLTVTSAQKNPTAFYLCASSAQYRESTEAFFGQGTRLTVV.

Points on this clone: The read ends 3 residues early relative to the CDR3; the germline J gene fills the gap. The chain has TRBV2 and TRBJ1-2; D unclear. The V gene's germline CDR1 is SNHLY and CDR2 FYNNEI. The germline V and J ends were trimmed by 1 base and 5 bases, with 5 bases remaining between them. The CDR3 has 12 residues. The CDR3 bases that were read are TGTGCCAGCAGTGAAGGAGGTTATGGC. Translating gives CASSEGGYG. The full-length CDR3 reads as CASSEGGYGYTF. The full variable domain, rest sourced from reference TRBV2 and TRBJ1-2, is EPEVTQTPSHQVTQMGQEVILRCVPISNHLYFYWYRQILGQKVEFLVSFYNNEISEKSEIFDDQFSVERPDGSNFTLKIRSTKLEDSAMYFCASSEGGYGYTFGSGTRLTVV.

The CDR3 DNA, read in part, is TGTGCCACCAGCAGAGACAGCTATGGC. Translating it yields CATSRDSYG. Given in full, the CDR3 is CATSRDSYGYTF. This chain connects TRBV15 to TRBJ1-2; no reliable D call. The read comes to an end 3 residues before the CDR3 does, leaving the germline J gene to fill in the end. The germline gives CDR1 LNHNV, CDR2 YYDKDF (reference sequence). The CDR3 runs 12 residues. V was cut by 0 bases and J by 4 bases, with 3 bases left in between.

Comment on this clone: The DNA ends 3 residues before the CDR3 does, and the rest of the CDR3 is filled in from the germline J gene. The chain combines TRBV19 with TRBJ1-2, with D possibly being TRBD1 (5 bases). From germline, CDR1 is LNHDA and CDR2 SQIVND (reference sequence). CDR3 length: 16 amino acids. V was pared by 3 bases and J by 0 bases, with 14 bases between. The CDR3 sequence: CASSIPRGRANYGYTF. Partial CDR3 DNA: TGTGCCAGTAGTATCCCTCGGGGGAGGGCTAACTATGGC.

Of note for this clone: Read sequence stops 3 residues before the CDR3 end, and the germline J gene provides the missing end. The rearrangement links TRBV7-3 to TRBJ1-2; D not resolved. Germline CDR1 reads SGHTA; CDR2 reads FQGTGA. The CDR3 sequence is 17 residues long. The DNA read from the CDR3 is TGTGCCAGCAGCACCAGGACTAGCGGGAGGACTTCCTACGAC. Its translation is CASSTRTSGRTSYD. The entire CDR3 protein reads CASSTRTSGRTSYDYTF.

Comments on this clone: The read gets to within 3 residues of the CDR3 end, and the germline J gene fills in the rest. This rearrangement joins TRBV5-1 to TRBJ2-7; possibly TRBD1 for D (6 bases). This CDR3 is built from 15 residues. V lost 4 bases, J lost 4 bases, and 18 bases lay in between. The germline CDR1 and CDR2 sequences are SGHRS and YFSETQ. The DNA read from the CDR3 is TGCGCCAGCAGCGCCATACAGGGCTCTAAGTACGAG. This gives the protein CASSAIQGSKYE. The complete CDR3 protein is CASSAIQGSKYEQYF.

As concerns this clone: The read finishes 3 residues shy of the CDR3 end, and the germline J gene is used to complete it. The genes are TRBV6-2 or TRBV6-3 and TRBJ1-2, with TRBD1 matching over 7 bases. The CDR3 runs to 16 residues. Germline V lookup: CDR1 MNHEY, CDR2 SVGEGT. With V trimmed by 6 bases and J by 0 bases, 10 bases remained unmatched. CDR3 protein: CASRPTGTFPNYGYTF. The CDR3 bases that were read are TGTGCCAGCAGGCCGACAGGGACCTTCCCTAACTATGGC.

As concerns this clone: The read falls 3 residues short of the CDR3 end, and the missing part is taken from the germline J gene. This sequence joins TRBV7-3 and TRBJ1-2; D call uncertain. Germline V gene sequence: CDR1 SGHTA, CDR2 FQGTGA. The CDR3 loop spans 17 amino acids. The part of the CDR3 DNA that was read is TGTGCCAGCAGCACACTGGCGGTTTCTTCTAGCACAGATACC. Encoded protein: CASSTLAVSSSTDT. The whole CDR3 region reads CASSTLAVSSSTDTYTF.

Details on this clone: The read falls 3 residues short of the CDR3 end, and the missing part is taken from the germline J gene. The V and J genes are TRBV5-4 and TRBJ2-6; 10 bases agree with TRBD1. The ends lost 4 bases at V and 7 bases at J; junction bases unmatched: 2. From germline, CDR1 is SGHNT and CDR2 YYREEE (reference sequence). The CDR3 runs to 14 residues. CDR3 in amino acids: CASSVTGGANVLTF. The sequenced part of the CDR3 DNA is TGTGCCAGCAGCGTGACAGGGGGCGCCAACGTC. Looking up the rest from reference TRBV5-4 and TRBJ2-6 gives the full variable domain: ETGVTQSPTHLIKTRGQQVTLRCSSQSGHNTVSWYQQALGQGPQFIFQYYREEENGRGNFPPRFSGLQFPNYSSELNVNALELDDSALYLCASSVTGGANVLTFGAGSRLTVL.

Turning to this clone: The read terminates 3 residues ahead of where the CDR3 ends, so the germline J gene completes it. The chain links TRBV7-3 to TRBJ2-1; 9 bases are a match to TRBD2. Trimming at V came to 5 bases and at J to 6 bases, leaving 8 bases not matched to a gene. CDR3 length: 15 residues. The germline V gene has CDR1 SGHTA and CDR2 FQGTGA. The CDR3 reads CASSPTGTSSNEQFF. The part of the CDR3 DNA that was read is TGTGCCAGCAGCCCAACCGGGACTAGCAGCAATGAG.

CDR3 amino acids: CASSPPVTGDYGYTF. The CDR3 bases that were read are TGTGCCAGCTCACCCCCCGTTACAGGGGACTATGGC. The rearrangement joins TRBV18 to TRBJ1-2; 7 bases line up with TRBD1. The read is 3 residues too short to cover the CDR3 end, so that end is filled in from the germline J gene. The CDR3 covers 15 residues. V was clipped by 3 bases and J by 3 bases; unmatched bases: 7. From germline, CDR1 is KGHSH and CDR2 LQKENI.

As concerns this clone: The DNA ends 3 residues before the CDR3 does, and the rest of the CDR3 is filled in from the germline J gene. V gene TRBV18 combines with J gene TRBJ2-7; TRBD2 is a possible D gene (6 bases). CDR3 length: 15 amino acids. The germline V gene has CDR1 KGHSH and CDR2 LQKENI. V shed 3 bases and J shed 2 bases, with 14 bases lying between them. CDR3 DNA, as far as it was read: TGTGCCAGCTCACCCCGGGACTCTCTGGCCTACGAG. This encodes CASSPRDSLAYE. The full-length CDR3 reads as CASSPRDSLAYEQYF.

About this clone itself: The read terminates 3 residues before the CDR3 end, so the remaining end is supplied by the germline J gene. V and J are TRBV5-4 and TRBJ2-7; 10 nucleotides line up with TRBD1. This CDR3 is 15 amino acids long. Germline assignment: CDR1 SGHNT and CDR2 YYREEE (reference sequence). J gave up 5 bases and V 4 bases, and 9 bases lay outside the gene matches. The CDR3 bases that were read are TGTGCCAGCAGCCCCCAGACAGGGGGCATCGACGAG. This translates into CASSPQTGGIDE. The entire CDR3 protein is CASSPQTGGIDEQYF.

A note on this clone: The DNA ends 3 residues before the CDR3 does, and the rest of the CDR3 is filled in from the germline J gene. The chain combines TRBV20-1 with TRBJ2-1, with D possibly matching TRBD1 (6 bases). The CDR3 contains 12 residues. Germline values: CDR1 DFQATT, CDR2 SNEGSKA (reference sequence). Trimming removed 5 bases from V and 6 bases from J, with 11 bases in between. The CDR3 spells CSASKGGNEQFF. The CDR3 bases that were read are TGCAGTGCTTCCAAAGGGGGCAATGAG.

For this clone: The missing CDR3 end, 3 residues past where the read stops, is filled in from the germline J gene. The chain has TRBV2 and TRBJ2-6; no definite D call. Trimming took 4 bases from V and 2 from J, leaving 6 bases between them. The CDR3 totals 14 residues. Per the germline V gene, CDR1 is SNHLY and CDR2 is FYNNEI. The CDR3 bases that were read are TGTGCCAGCAGTGGGCAGGCTGGGGCCAACGTC. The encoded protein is CASSGQAGANV. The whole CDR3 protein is CASSGQAGANVLTF. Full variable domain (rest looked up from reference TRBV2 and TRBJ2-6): EPEVTQTPSHQVTQMGQEVILRCVPISNHLYFYWYRQILGQKVEFLVSFYNNEISEKSEIFDDQFSVERPDGSNFTLKIRSTKLEDSAMYFCASSGQAGANVLTFGAGSRLTVL.

Partial CDR3 DNA: TGTGCCAGTAGCCCCGCAAACAGGGGAGGCGGTGAAAAA. This gives the protein CASSPANRGGGEK. The whole CDR3 protein is CASSPANRGGGEKLFF. The chain has TRBV19 and TRBJ1-4; 7 positions agree with TRBD1. The CDR3 is cut off 3 residues early in the read; its end comes from the germline J gene. Germline V gene sequence: CDR1 LNHDA, CDR2 SQIVND (reference sequence). V shed 6 bases, J shed 7 bases, and the junction held 14 bases outside the gene matches. The CDR3 is 16 residues long.

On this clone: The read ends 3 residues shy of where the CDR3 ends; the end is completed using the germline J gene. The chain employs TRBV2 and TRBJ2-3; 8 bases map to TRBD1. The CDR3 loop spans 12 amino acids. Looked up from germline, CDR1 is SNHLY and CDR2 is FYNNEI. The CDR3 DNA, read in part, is TGTGCCACCGTAACCGACAGGGGCGCG. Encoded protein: CATVTDRGA. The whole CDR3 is CATVTDRGAQYF.